This passage covers 29 T cell receptor beta chains from one sample sequenced in a study of T cells in Graves' hyperthyroidism and ophthalmopathy. Amplified TCR beta CDR3 regions derived from RNA transcripts. In the first-round RT-PCR of the TCR CDR3, the HTBI primer set was used. Each CDR3 protein gets one entry after TCRdb re-called the multiplex PCR reads with MiXCR. The sample lists about 700,000 distinct CDR3 sequences, 11% to 15% seen once, with roughly a tenth in the top ten. The sample comprised blood. The receptors here all came from a young woman with Graves' hyperthyroidism.

V and J are TRBV14 and TRBJ1-3; the D gene is possibly TRBD1 (5 bases). CDR1 is SGHDN, CDR2 FVKESK, per germline. The CDR3 has 14 residues. With 2 bases removed from V and 4 bases from J, the gap between germline ends came to 9 bases. The CDR3 DNA reads TGTGCCAGCAGCCAATCAGGGATGGGAAACACCATATATTTT. It is translated as CASSQSGMGNTIYF.

CDR3 nucleotides: TGTGCCAGCTCACCAAGTTCGGGGGAGATTCCCTACGAGCAGTACTTC. Encoded protein: CASSPSSGEIPYEQYF. V usage is TRBV18 and J usage is TRBJ2-7; D may be TRBD2 (6 bases). The CDR3 sequence is 16 residues long. The germline V gene has CDR1 KGHSH and CDR2 LQKENI. Trimming stripped 2 bases from V and 2 bases from J, with 16 bases between.

Concerning this clonotype itself: This may come from a read error, since a much larger clone is one base off. The V and J genes are TRBV28 and TRBJ2-7, with 10 bases fitting TRBD1. V gave up 1 base and J gave up 5 bases; unmatched junction bases: 11. The CDR3 contains 17 residues. CDR1 and CDR2 from the germline V gene are MDHEN and SYDVKM. The CDR3 loop is CASSLLGGTDRGDEQYF. The CDR3 nucleotides read TGTGCCAGCAGTTTATTGGGCGGCACGGACAGGGGGGACGAGCAGTACTTC. Complete variable domain (other parts from reference TRBV28 and TRBJ2-7): DVKVTQSSRYLVKRTGEKVFLECVQDMDHENMFWYRQDPGLGLRLIYFSYDVKMKEKGDIPEGYSVSREKKERFSLILESASTNQTSMYLCASSLLGGTDRGDEQYFGPGTRLTVT.

This clonotype has at least ten counts. This chain uses TRBV3-1 with TRBJ2-7; D unclear. This CDR3 comprises 12 residues. V lost 6 bases and J 0 bases, leaving 6 bases between the germline ends. CDR1 is LGHDT and CDR2 is YNNKEL in the germline V gene (reference sequence). DNA for the CDR3: TGTGCCAGCAGTCAGAGCTCCTACGAGCAGTACTTC. It encodes CASSQSSYEQYF.

This clonotype showed up just a few times. The rearrangement joins TRBV11-2 to TRBJ2-7; D possibly matches TRBD1 or TRBD2 (5 bases each). V gave up 0 bases and J gave up 3 bases, with 18 bases separating them. This CDR3 comprises 17 residues. Germline CDR1 and CDR2: SGHAT and FQNNGV. CDR3 sequence (DNA): TGTGCCAGCAGCTTAGAGGGACGGGTCGGGGTGCACTACGAGCAGTACTTC. Encoded protein: CASSLEGRVGVHYEQYF.

This clonotype has more than one count but fewer than ten. The chain has TRBV4-3 and TRBJ2-2; D ambiguous. The CDR3 has 14 residues. Germline CDR1 reads LGHNA; CDR2 reads YSLEER. V was clipped by 1 base and J by 4 bases, with 7 bases between them. The CDR3 is CASSQVIITGELFF. CDR3 coding DNA: TGCGCCAGCAGCCAAGTCATTATCACCGGGGAGCTGTTTTTT.

This clonotype was seen ten or more times. The chain is built from TRBV12-3 or TRBV12-4 and TRBJ1-5; D gene ambiguous. V gave up 3 bases and J gave up 3 bases, with 9 bases separating them. This CDR3 comprises 14 residues. The CDR3 here is CASSFSQLNQPQHF. The CDR3 DNA follows: TGTGCCAGCAGTTTCTCGCAGCTCAATCAGCCCCAGCATTTT.

This clonotype was counted at least ten times. The chain has TRBV28 and TRBJ1-5; D possibly corresponds to TRBD1 (6 bases). The CDR3 covers 16 residues. The germline V gene encodes CDR1 MDHEN and CDR2 SYDVKM. Trimming took 10 bases from V and 1 from J, leaving 20 bases between them. CDR3 region: CAIHPLGQGSNQPQHF. The DNA for the CDR3 is TGTGCCATCCACCCCCTTGGGCAGGGGAGCAATCAGCCCCAGCATTTT.

This clonotype has more than one count but fewer than ten. The chain recombines TRBV10-2 with TRBJ2-3; 12 positions match TRBD2. This CDR3 has 17 amino acids. V trimming: 0 bases; J trimming: 3 bases; junction bases outside the gene matches: 4. The germline V gene encodes CDR1 WSHSY and CDR2 SAAADI. The CDR3 sequence: CASSESLLAGGTDTQYF. In DNA form, the CDR3 reads TGCGCCAGCAGTGAGTCTTTACTAGCGGGAGGTACAGATACGCAGTATTTT.

The chain carries TRBV4-3 and TRBJ2-7; tentative D call: TRBD2 (6 bases). The CDR3 runs to 15 residues. V was clipped by 1 base and J by 3 bases, with 13 bases between them. The germline V gene encodes CDR1 LGHNA and CDR2 YSLEER. The CDR3 here is CASSQGVDGGYEQYF. The CDR3 bases are TGCGCCAGCAGCCAAGGCGTGGACGGGGGCTACGAGCAGTACTTC.

Many counts were recorded for this clonotype. The chain joins TRBV9 to TRBJ1-2; 8 bases map to TRBD1. Trimming at V came to 2 bases and at J to 7 bases, leaving 13 bases not matched to a gene. The CDR3 sequence is 16 residues long. Germline CDR1 and CDR2: SGDLS and YYNGEE. CDR3 nucleotide sequence: TGTGCCAGCAGCGTTTCCCCACCATCTGGACAGGGTGGCTACACCTTC. This translates into CASSVSPPSGQGGYTF.

The sample holds many counts of this clonotype. The V call is TRBV28, the J call TRBJ2-7; 14 nucleotides line up with TRBD2. With V trimmed by 2 bases and J by 4 bases, 4 bases remained unmatched. CDR1 is MDHEN, CDR2 SYDVKM, per germline. The CDR3 length is 16 residues. This CDR3 is CASSLGTSGSVYEQYF. Here the CDR3 DNA reads TGTGCCAGCAGTTTAGGGACTAGCGGGAGTGTTTACGAGCAGTACTTC. The full variable domain, in which reference TRBV28 and TRBJ2-7 provide the parts outside the CDR3, is DVKVTQSSRYLVKRTGEKVFLECVQDMDHENMFWYRQDPGLGLRLIYFSYDVKMKEKGDIPEGYSVSREKKERFSLILESASTNQTSMYLCASSLGTSGSVYEQYFGPGTRLTVT.

This clonotype occurred a few times. V is TRBV30 and J is TRBJ2-3, with a possible D match to TRBD2 (6 bases). Per the germline V gene, CDR1 is GTSNPN and CDR2 is SVGIG (reference sequence). The V end was cut by 3 bases, the J end by 2 bases, with 12 bases between. The CDR3 is 14 amino acids. The CDR3 DNA reads TGTGCCTGGAGCACAGCGGACTACACAGATACGCAGTATTTT. This sequence encodes CAWSTADYTDTQYF.

This clonotype showed up many times. This rearrangement joins TRBV12-3 or TRBV12-4 to TRBJ1-6; TRBD1 aligns across 7 bases. The CDR3 is made up of 13 amino acids. The V gene end was trimmed by 5 bases and the J gene end by 8 bases; junction bases not matched to a gene: 3. The chain's CDR3 is CASSRQGDSPLHF. CDR3 nucleotide sequence: TGTGCCAGCAGTCGACAGGGAGATTCACCCCTCCACTTT.

This clonotype was seen only a few times. At one of its ends the junction is not consistent with the germline gene, which may arise from a read error. The chain combines TRBV4-3 with TRBJ2-1, with 9 positions matching TRBD2. Germline V gene data show CDR1 as LGHNA and CDR2 as YSLEER. CDR3 length: 16 amino acids. CDR3 amino acids: CASSQDLAGLYNKQFF. The CDR3 coding sequence is TGCGCCAGCAGCCAAGATCTAGCGGGACTCTACAATAAGCAGTTCTTC.

The table lists this clonotype with many counts. This chain connects TRBV20-1 to TRBJ2-5; 7 nucleotides agree with TRBD2. The CDR3 runs 14 residues. V was pared by 6 bases and J by 3 bases, with 10 bases of the junction left unmatched. CDR1 is DFQATT and CDR2 is SNEGSKA in the germline V gene (reference sequence). CDR3 coding DNA: TGCAGTGCGGTTTGGGGACTACCAAAAGAGACCCAGTACTTC. It encodes CSAVWGLPKETQYF.

Ten or more counts support this clonotype. This chain uses TRBV28 with TRBJ2-5, with D perhaps matching TRBD1 (5 bases). Per the germline V gene, CDR1 is MDHEN and CDR2 is SYDVKM. This CDR3 region has 16 residues. The V and J ends lost 6 bases and 2 bases respectively, with 19 bases between them. CDR3 nucleotide sequence: TGTGCCAGCAGACCTCTACCAGACAGCCTACAAGAGACCCAGTACTTC. Encoded protein: CASRPLPDSLQETQYF.

The J gene is TRBJ2-7, the V gene TRBV20-1; TRBD2 is a possible D gene (6 bases). The V end was cut by 7 bases, the J end by 5 bases, with 18 bases between. There are 13 residues in the CDR3. Germline V lookup: CDR1 DFQATT, CDR2 SNEGSKA (reference sequence). CDR3 DNA: TGCAGTGGATCAGGGCAGGGAGGACACGAGCAGTACTTC. Translation gives CSGSGQGGHEQYF.

The J gene is TRBJ2-3, the V gene TRBV19; D possibly corresponds to TRBD2 (5 bases). CDR3 length: 15 amino acids. V was cut by 4 bases and J by 7 bases, with 18 bases left in between. Germline V gives CDR1 LNHDA, CDR2 SQIVND (reference sequence). As DNA, the CDR3 is TGTGCCAGTAGTACCTGGCCTTCGGGGTCCCATACGCAGTATTTT. The encoded protein is CASSTWPSGSHTQYF.

This clonotype was counted at least ten times. The V gene is TRBV7-8, the J gene TRBJ2-7; 8 nucleotides match TRBD2. Germline trimming cut 3 bases from V and 3 bases from J; bases unmatched to any gene: 10. CDR1 is SGHVS, CDR2 FQNEAQ, per germline. The CDR3 contains 16 residues. This CDR3 is CASSLSGGRVRYEQYF. The CDR3 DNA is TGTGCCAGCAGCTTGTCGGGGGGGCGGGTTCGCTACGAGCAGTACTTC.

Notes on this clonotype: Given a much more abundant clone one base away, this may be a read error. This chain links TRBV30 with TRBJ2-5; possible D gene TRBD1, 5 bases. Germline V gene data show CDR1 as GTSNPN and CDR2 as SVGIG (reference sequence). CDR3 size: 15 residues. The CDR3 spells CAWSDYRSGQEAQYF. The CDR3 bases are TGTGCCTGGAGTGATTACAGGTCTGGGCAAGAGGCCCAGTACTTC.

This clonotype was seen at least ten times. The chain joins TRBV3-1 to TRBJ1-1; tentatively, D is TRBD1 (6 bases). V was clipped by 0 bases and J by 5 bases, with 13 bases between them. CDR1 is LGHDT and CDR2 is YNNKEL in the germline V gene (reference sequence). This CDR3 region has 15 residues. The CDR3 bases are TGTGCCAGCAGCCAAGATTGGACAGCGCGGACTGAAGCTTTCTTT. It translates to CASSQDWTARTEAFF.

In the case of this clonotype: This may be a read error, as it is one base from a much larger clone. The V and J genes are TRBV20-1 and TRBJ2-1; possibly TRBD1 or TRBD2 for D (7 bases each). V lost 5 bases and J lost 4, with 15 bases in between. CDR3 size: 14 residues. Germline V gives CDR1 DFQATT, CDR2 SNEGSKA (reference sequence). The CDR3 coding sequence is TGCAGTGCTGAGGGGGCGGGAGATTACAATGAGCAGTTCTTC. Its protein product is CSAEGAGDYNEQFF.

At least ten counts were recorded for this clonotype. The chain uses TRBV7-9 and TRBJ2-1, with D possibly called TRBD1 or TRBD2 (6 bases each). Between the trimmed V and J ends, which lost 5 bases and 9 bases, there was a span of 26 bases. This CDR3 has 17 residues. CDR1 and CDR2 from the germline V gene are SEHNR and FQNEAQ (reference sequence). CDR3 in DNA: TGTGCCAGCAGCCGGGGGCGGACAGCCGGAAAAGGCGGTGAGCAGTTCTTC. Translated: CASSRGRTAGKGGEQFF. Complete variable domain (other parts from reference TRBV7-9 and TRBJ2-1): DTGVSQNPRHKITKRGQNVTFRCDPISEHNRLYWYRQTLGQGPEFLTYFQNEAQLEKSRLLSDRFSAERPKGSFSTLEIQRTEQGDSAMYLCASSRGRTAGKGGEQFFGPGTRLTVL.

This clonotype occurred a few times. A much larger clone is a single base away; this may be a read error. The CDR3 DNA is TGTGCCAGCAGCCAAGATCTGAGTTATAATGAGCAGTTCTTC. Translated: CASSQDLSYNEQFF. This chain uses TRBV3-1 with TRBJ2-1; D unresolved. V was cut by 0 bases and J by 7 bases, with 10 bases left in between. The CDR3 is made up of 14 amino acids. The germline gives CDR1 LGHDT, CDR2 YNNKEL (reference sequence).

This clonotype came up many times. CDR3 nucleotide sequence: TGTGCCAGCAGTTCGGGGACTAGCGGGAGAATCCACGAGCAGTACTTC. It translates to CASSSGTSGRIHEQYF. The chain links TRBV27 to TRBJ2-7; TRBD2 matches 14 bases. J lost 5 bases, V lost 4 bases, and 7 bases had no gene match. This CDR3 is 16 amino acids long. CDR1 MNHEY and CDR2 SMNVEV come from the germline V gene (reference sequence).

The chain recombines TRBV6-1 with TRBJ2-2, with TRBD1 identical over 7 bases. V dropped 6 bases and J dropped 4; count of bases not matched to a gene: 5. Germline V CDR1 and CDR2: MNHNS, SASEGT. There are 14 residues in the CDR3. The CDR3 sequence is CASSINRGTGELFF. The CDR3 nucleotides are TGTGCCAGCAGCATTAACAGGGGCACCGGGGAGCTGTTTTTT.

The chain combines TRBV6-1 with TRBJ2-7; D may be TRBD2 (5 bases). Germline V gives CDR1 MNHNS, CDR2 SASEGT. The V end lost 7 bases, the J end lost 0 bases, and 13 bases lay between the germline ends. The CDR3 sequence is 14 residues long. The CDR3 region has the DNA TGTGCCAGCATCGGGGTGGGTAGCTCCTACGAGCAGTACTTC. Translated, it gives CASIGVGSSYEQYF.

The chain has TRBV7-9 and TRBJ1-1; D remains unclear. The CDR3 runs to 14 residues. V was cut by 6 bases and J by 0 bases, with 11 bases left in between. CDR1 and CDR2 (germline): SEHNR, FQNEAQ (reference sequence). CDR3: CASSLMPVNTEAFF. In nucleotides, the CDR3 is TGTGCCAGCAGTCTCATGCCGGTGAACACTGAAGCTTTCTTT.